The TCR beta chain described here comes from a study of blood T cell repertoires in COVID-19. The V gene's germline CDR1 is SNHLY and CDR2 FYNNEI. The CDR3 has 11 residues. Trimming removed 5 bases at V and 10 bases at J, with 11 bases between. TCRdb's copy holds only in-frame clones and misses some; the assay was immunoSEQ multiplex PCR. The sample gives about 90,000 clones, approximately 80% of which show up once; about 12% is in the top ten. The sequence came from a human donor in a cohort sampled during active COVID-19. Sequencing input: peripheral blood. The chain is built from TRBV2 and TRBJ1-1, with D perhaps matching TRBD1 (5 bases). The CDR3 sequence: CASSTDSSAFF. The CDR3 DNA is TGTGCCAGCAGTACCGACAGTTCAGCTTTCTTT.